The present T cell receptor beta chain was sequenced within a study of shared T cell receptors in the human thymus. Method: immunoSEQ multiplex PCR; TCRdb's copy keeps in-frame clones and lacks some. The data contain about 660,000 clones, more than 75% of them singletons. The CDR3 is 14 residues long. Losses at the gene ends were 5 bases for V and 5 bases for J; bases not matched to a gene: 7. The germline gives CDR1 LGHNA, CDR2 YNFKEQ. The data also belong to a second study, concerning human thymus T cells. That work contributes: Congenital heart defects were the reason for the corrective surgery that the donors, healthy Finnish infants, were having. Corrective cardiac surgery supplied the resected thymus tissue. Gene usage for V and J segments appeared biased in thymic and blood repertoires. Overlap was high between thymic repertoires from unrelated individuals, as reported in related research.

The sequencing input was thymocytes. The rearrangement links TRBV4-2 to TRBJ2-7; 9 bases map to TRBD1. This clonotype was sampled from a boy younger than two with a congenital heart defect. The CDR3 loop reads CASSTRDRAHEQYF. The CDR3 nucleotides are TGTGCCAGCAGCACCCGGGACAGGGCCCACGAGCAGTACTTC.